The present T cell receptor (beta chain) was sequenced within a study of cytomegalovirus exposure and HLA in healthy donors (dated by TCRdb to 2015 to 2018). About the study as a whole: An earlier analysis of some 500 of the donors reported approximately 290 Gb of sequence data and about 100 million unique TCR beta sequences from some 180 million T cells. Donor age, sex, ethnicity and CMV serostatus were compiled alongside the repertoire data. On average, over 200,000 unique TCR beta nucleotide sequences were sequenced per donor among 398 genotyped donors of the cohort, with around 19% of those sequences being non-productive. The genetic ancestry cluster associated with self-reported Caucasian donors included about 81% of the 398 genotyped donors. A few DR-DQ haplotypes were handled as single units for association and clustering because linkage in the cohort was strong. The study was designed to test whether signatures of past pathogen exposure could be identified by cataloging public T cell receptors. Around 320 gigabases of sequencing data and some 85 million unique TCR sequences were included in an early release covering 550 to 800 HLA-typed donors. A later genetic analysis used genome-wide SNP genotypes for about three fifths of the 666 donors, treating that subset as a discovery cohort. In a later analysis, previously published TCR beta repertoires from about 640 donors were re-analyzed and high-resolution HLA genotyping was added so that TCR occurrence patterns could be studied. Rather than using new phenotypic data, the later analysis identified candidate immune exposures from TCR beta sequences and from how often those sequences occurred across donors. Every repertoire in the discovery cohort had been generated on one and the same sequencing platform. Besides the first cohort of approximately 670 subjects, a separate validation cohort made up of 120 different subjects was used. The number of donors typed differed by locus, with about 620-630 for A, B, C, DRB1 and DQB1, roughly 550 for DQA1, nearly 610 for DPA1, and about 450 for DPB1. The study profiled the T cell repertoires of some 610 subjects by immunosequencing and related them to cytomegalovirus serostatus. To decide whether each TCR beta V gene segment behaved as functional or pseudogenic, an earlier analysis of approximately 590 of the donors relied on high-throughput TCR beta sequencing. High-throughput TCR immunosequencing, statistical association of individual TCRs with disease status, and machine learning were combined to predict cytomegalovirus infection status. HLA typing included class I and class II loci at four-digit resolution. General conclusions and limits of the study: While some public TCRs were present in many individuals, most TCR sequences turned up only very rarely across donors. Because some donors lacked HLA typing at each locus, the association tests relied only on the typed subset. Most CMV-associated TCR beta chains appeared to be HLA-restricted in a later analysis, and the HLA associations seemed to be driven largely by CMV exposure. A later analysis associated about 17,000 TCR beta sequences with specific HLA alleles at a false discovery rate of 0.05. In a later analysis, HLA-associated TCR beta chains were found to be more clonally expanded and to have lower generation probabilities than equally common non-associated chains. When HLA alleles, especially DR and DQ, strongly co-occurred, TCR associations were difficult to assign to individual alleles. A later analysis found that TCR association rates varied across HLA loci, with DRB1 alleles showing the most associated TCRs and HLA-C alleles the fewest. It was suggested by the authors that the approach could potentially be generalized to other disease states and immunological phenotypes. A cluster of highly shared sequence variants was judged likely to be a technical artifact of the sequencing pipeline. Because the 87-base-pair reads could not distinguish some IMGT-functional V segments, including TRBV6-2 and TRBV6-3, those segments were excluded. In a later analysis, several top co-occurrence clusters were reported to appear linked to parvovirus B19, influenza, CMV and Epstein-Barr virus. In vitro tests confirmed that a few of the cytomegalovirus-associated TCR beta chains recognize cytomegalovirus antigens. Because counts were too low, roughly 17 rarely observed V segments, including chromosome 9 orphons, were left out of the earlier analysis of 500 to 750 of the donors. In the study, 164 TCR beta chains were listed as associated with cytomegalovirus. An earlier analysis of approximately 540 of the donors showed that most TCR beta V segments appeared in productive rearrangements either about 90% or about 30% of the time, which broadly matched IMGT annotations. Cytomegalovirus status was reported to be diagnosed by the classifier with high specificity and sensitivity in both the original and validation cohorts. A later genetic analysis associated a missense DCLRE1C variant with V-gene and J-gene trimming of TCR beta chains, and an independent cohort replicated the association. Compared with the approximately 710-donor mean, donors in an Asian-associated ancestry cluster had fewer N-insertions in productive TCRs, according to a later genetic analysis. The presence/absence analyses assumed that sequencing depth was roughly uniform across donors, and that assumption may not be true. In this cohort, only TCR beta chains were sequenced, and detectable features were limited by the absence of alpha or paired-chain data. Correlated functional status among segregating V segments might be attributable to linkage disequilibrium, but an unknown experimental factor could not be ruled out. A further reported finding was that TCR beta sequences accurately predicted the HLA-A and HLA-B alleles for most subjects in the first cohort. Immune exposure information for the cohort was limited to CMV serostatus.

CDR1 and CDR2, per the germline V gene, are SNHLY and FYNNEI. The V end gives up 10 bases and the J end 5 bases, leaving 8 bases in the junction not matched to a gene. The CDR3 sequence holds 13 residues, the cysteine and phenylalanine included. The only DNA kept is the CDR3, 39 bases in frame from the first base. The method behind the library was the immunoSEQ multiplex PCR assay. The multiplex PCR relied on a mix of 60 forward primers for TCR Vbeta segments and 13 reverse primers for TCR Jbeta segments. A multiplex PCR assay on genomic DNA amplified the CDR3 region of rearranged TCR beta genes. The amplified TCR beta libraries were sequenced on the Illumina HiSeq System as 87-base-pair reads. The study's own analysis went as follows. A later analysis tallied approximately 87 million unique TCR beta chains across the 700 or so repertoires, and around 9.9 million of those chains were shared by two or more donors. Raw reads were error-corrected and collapsed into unique sequences by a nearest-neighbor algorithm in which closely related sequences were merged to remove PCR and sequencing errors. Alignment of CDR3 sequences to IMGT reference sequences was used to assign V, D and J gene segments. For a sequence to be retained, at least a six-nucleotide match to both a V gene segment and a J gene segment was required. A rearrangement counted as productive if the CDR3 had no stop codons and remained in frame with V and J, and every other rearrangement counted as non-productive. CDR3 was defined by IMGT convention, running from the second conserved V-encoded cysteine to the conserved J-encoded phenylalanine. Sequences without an unambiguous match to a single V gene segment were excluded from the earlier analysis of several hundred of the donors. An earlier analysis of several hundred of the donors called V segments functional above 56.7% productive rearrangements and segregating when the between-donor standard deviation exceeded 5%. A statistical classification framework was built to diagnose cytomegalovirus status from the catalog of TCR beta chain sequences. In a later analysis, TCR nucleotide sequences were compared against IMGT/GENE-DB human TR gene sequences so that V and J genes could be assigned. Using the TCRdist pipeline, a later analysis assigned CDR3 sequences along with most-parsimonious VDJ recombination scenarios. A later analysis defined each TCR beta chain by its CDR3 amino acid sequence plus V-gene family, and excluded reads lacking a unique V-gene family. A later analysis removed roughly 590 highly shared, low-generation-probability nucleotide sequences to deal with suspected cross-contamination and a sequencing artifact. A later analysis calculated a clonal expansion index for each public chain from normalized within-repertoire ranks of inferred template counts. Generation probabilities in a later analysis came from a VDJ recombination model fitted to out-of-frame rearrangements, and those results were checked against IGoR. A later analysis scored TCR-TCR, TCR-HLA and TCR-CMV co-occurrence with hypergeometric tests, applying a repertoire-size bias correction to TCR pairs. A later analysis estimated false discovery rates by permuting HLA or CMV assignments 20 times. A later analysis grouped co-occurring TCRs with DBSCAN, adding TCRdist sequence similarity when clustering within HLA-allele-positive subsets. Repertoires with fewer than 30,000 or more than 120,000 public chains, plus five repertoires with anomalous nucleotide sharing, were excluded from co-occurrence clustering. TCRdb retrieved this table from immuneACCESS and kept in-frame rearrangements only. Not all clones are present; in checked studies, unresolved V genes account for under half, and no reason is known for the remainder. That table furnishes V, J and clone size, whereas the DNA furnished D and trimming. The sample data list 200,000 or so clones, and approximately 80% of these were observed just once. The ten largest account for less than 3.5% of the sample.

On this clone itself: No antigen is known for it. Per-base qualities were not stored, and no clone one base away is much larger.

The cohort comprised approximately 700 healthy bone marrow donors. Cohort members were all nominally healthy when sampled, although unrecorded immune exposures were likely present. The donor tested CMV seronegative, placing the donor among the 300 to 400 seronegative members of the cohort. A peripheral blood sample was provided by each donor, and peripheral blood mononuclear cells were used for TCR beta sequencing. Genomic DNA extraction from the blood cell samples was performed with the Qiagen DNeasy Blood Extraction Kit. This receptor was taken from a woman aged 25 to 45 in good health and CMV-seronegative. Sequenced input: PBMCs. The chain links TRBV2 with TRBJ1-1, and TRBD1 aligns with 9 junction nucleotides. The CDR3 reads as follows: CATTGGAGTEAFF. The DNA sequence is as follows: TGTGCCACCACAGGGGGCGCGGGAACTGAAGCTTTCTTT.